This entry is about one T cell receptor beta chain. A second about 7 to 11 cycle PCR used barcoded and J-beta primers. There were at least 2.5 million CDR3-containing paired-end reads obtained from each sample. TCRdb re-derived calls from the 5' RACE reads in MiXCR, one entry per CDR3 protein. The data show over 750,000 distinct CDR3 sequences, more than 20% seen once. The source of the sample is a study of blood T cells in healthy people across ages. The CDR3 has 16 residues. Germline lookup yields CDR1 SGHDT and CDR2 YYEEEE. These sequences were also reported in another study, on T cells of mothers and their children. That publication notes: Inherited differences only slightly affect thymic shaping of TCR recombination output. It was related mother-child pairs that showed slightly higher overlap than unrelated pairs, without reaching significance.

The origin of this receptor is a boy aged 10-17 years in good health. V gene TRBV5-6 combines with J gene TRBJ2-1, with 8 bases identical to TRBD2. Gene TRBJ2-7 matches the end of the DNA better, so the J call may be wrong. Sequenced input: blood. This CDR3 is CASSPIAGSSYNEQYF. Written as DNA, the CDR3 is TGTGCCAGCAGCCCTATAGCGGGAAGTTCCTACAATGAGCAGTACTTC.